The T cell receptor (beta chain) under discussion was sequenced for a study of blood T cell repertoires in COVID-19. Study-wide context: The United States, Italy and Spain provided the acute and convalescent COVID-19 samples. PBMCs, B-cell-depleted T cells, or T cells provided the cDNA or gDNA that made up the material.

Original data processing: Amplification of reference gene primers provided the estimated nucleated cell counts. Using immunoSEQ multiplex PCR, the repertoire was profiled, and TCRdb retains in-frame clones only, with some absent. The DNA gave D and trimming, while V, J and clone size come from that table. The sample holds around 39,000 clones; 80% to 90% are singletons and the top ten take just under 8.5%. This clone was seen a few times. CDR1 SGHRS and CDR2 YFSETQ come from the germline V gene. V shed 2 bases and J 4 bases; nucleotides not matched to a gene: 6. This CDR3 has 14 amino acids. The sequencing input was peripheral blood. The V call is TRBV5-1, the J call TRBJ2-7, with 7 nucleotides matching TRBD1. The TCR comes from a man aged 55 to 70 with active COVID-19. The CDR3 loop is CASSFRQGDYEQYF. The DNA of the CDR3 is TGCGCCAGCAGCTTCCGACAGGGTGATTACGAGCAGTACTTC.